The clone carrying this T cell receptor beta chain was seen a handful of times. Its cognate antigen is unknown. One junction end does not reproduce the germline sequence, and a read error may be involved. This record comes from a study of CD4+ T cells in melanoma. Study-wide results and caveats: A reported correlation linked neoantigen-specific CD4+ T cells to CD8+, macrophage and B cell function. Diverse differentiation states were reported for melanoma neoantigen-specific CD4+ T cells.

The CDR3 has 13 amino acids. Sequencing used immunoSEQ multiplex PCR; TCRdb keeps in-frame clones, though not all of them. The sample records about 20,000 clones, more than 70% being singletons. The receptor was derived from a human donor with melanoma. This chain connects TRBV5-3 to TRBJ1-1; D unresolved. TRBV5-3 is noted as an ORF with a role that remains uncertain. CDR3 loop: CASSSDDYTEAFF. CDR3 sequence (DNA): TGTGCCAGCAGCTCGGACGATTACACTGAAGCTTTCTTT.